This T cell receptor beta chain emerged from a study of blood T cell repertoires in COVID-19. This CDR3 is built from 16 residues. The trim removed 4 bases at V and 2 bases at J, leaving 5 bases unmatched. CDR1 and CDR2 from the germline V gene are SGDLS and YYNGEE. In the original workflow: For nucleated cells, counts were estimated from reference gene primer amplification. Clones were read by immunoSEQ multiplex PCR, and TCRdb kept only the in-frame ones, dropping some. That table furnishes V, J and clone size, whereas the DNA furnished D and trimming. This repertoire shows tens of thousands of clones, approximately 86% found once; its top ten account for approximately 5%. This clone showed up just a few times.

This chain uses TRBV9 with TRBJ2-3; 12 bases match TRBD2. This receptor was identified in a man over 45 with active COVID-19. The source material was peripheral blood. CDR3 protein: CASSPRLAGDTDTQYF. CDR3 nucleotide sequence: TGTGCCAGCAGCCCAAGACTAGCGGGGGACACAGATACGCAGTATTTT.